The rows below give T cell receptor beta chains drawn from one sample of a study of blood T cell repertoires in COVID-19. Method: immunoSEQ multiplex PCR; TCRdb's copy keeps in-frame clones and lacks some. The sample has under 250,000 clones, over 80% seen once. The material sequenced was PBMCs or T cells enriched from blood (not recorded which). These receptors were collected from a middle-aged woman who had been exposed to COVID-19. CDR3s include the opening cysteine and the closing phenylalanine or tryptophan.

15 | TRBJ2-1 | TRBV5-4 | CASSPRRGEDNEQFF
15 | TRBJ2-5 | TRBV2 | CASSRLGTSGETQYF
14 | TRBJ2-1 | TRBV6-4 | CASSLGTGNNEQFF
17 | TRBJ2-1 | TRBV5-1 | CASSLGSSSGASNEQFF
13 | TRBJ1-2 | TRBV7-2 | CASSLDRVYGYTF
15 | TRBJ1-2 | TRBV6-5 | CASSYPDRGRGGYTF
12 | TRBJ1-2 | TRBV5-1 | CASRFGGRGYTF
14 | TRBJ2-5 | TRBV7-2 | CASSTSGVEETQYF
13 | TRBJ2-5 | TRBV6-5 | CASTRQGAETQYF
18 | TRBJ1-1 | TRBV15 | CATSRESGLLGVDTEAFF
14 | TRBJ2-5 | TRBV27 | CASSLGGLQETQYF
14 | TRBJ1-5 | TRBV28 | CASSSYPSNQPQHF
14 | TRBJ1-2 | TRBV4-3 | CASSHPGALYGYTF
13 | TRBJ1-2 | TRBV3-1/TRBV3-2 | CASSQSGGDGYTF
16 | TRBJ2-1 | TRBV11-2 | CASSAWTSGAYNEQFF
15 | TRBJ1-2 | TRBV28 | CASSFLGDRVYGYTF
16 | TRBJ1-2 | TRBV9 | CASSASLTDSLYGYTF
16 | TRBJ2-5 | TRBV5-4 | CASSGRGQGLGETQYF
15 | TRBJ1-4 | TRBV4-1 | CASSQGDRTNEKLFF
14 | TRBJ1-2 | TRBV5-4 | CASSLAGAVFGYTF
14 | TRBJ1-5 | TRBV28 | CASRKDRGGQPQHF
13 | TRBJ2-7 | TRBV27 | CASQRGPSYEQYF
15 | TRBJ2-1 | TRBV11-3 | CASSLGTSVYDEQFF
15 | TRBJ1-2 | TRBV10-3 | CAIIKDRGPNYGYTF
16 | TRBJ1-2 | TRBV20-1 | CSASMGTGLKFYGYTF
16 | TRBJ2-5 | TRBV7-2 | CASNKVAGGFRETQYF
14 | TRBJ1-4 | TRBV6-5 | CASSPGTAREELFF
14 | TRBJ2-2 | TRBV5-6 | CASTNRGGAGELFF
15 | TRBJ2-6 | TRBV5-1 | CASSQLPSGANVLTF
18 | TRBJ2-4 | TRBV4-1 | CASSQDREGDLAKNIQYF
16 | TRBJ1-5 | TRBV7-9 | CASSLGFRGYNQPQHF
15 | TRBJ2-3 | TRBV3-1/TRBV3-2 | CASSQVGWAADTQYF
16 | TRBJ2-6 | TRBV30 | CAWSQAPFSGANVLTF
14 | TRBJ2-2 | TRBV5-4 | CASSPPGVDGELFF
15 | TRBJ1-5 | TRBV7-8 | CASSLDGAFNQPQHF
17 | TRBJ2-4 | TRBV4-1 | CASSQDKSNRDRNIQYF
15 | TRBJ2-5 | TRBV28 | CASNGMTAYQETQYF
18 | TRBJ2-6 | TRBV13 | CASSTGQVVVSGANVLTF
14 | TRBJ2-4 | TRBV6-2/TRBV6-3 | CASSNRIAKNIQYF
14 | TRBJ2-1 | TRBV7-2 | CASSLASFTNEQFF
12 | TRBJ2-1 | TRBV25-1 | CASSLSSWEQFF
14 | TRBJ2-2 | TRBV24-1 | CATSVGGSTGELFF
18 | TRBJ2-3 | TRBV7-9 | CASSQPGTSGRGVDTQYF
18 | TRBJ1-5 | TRBV5-5 | CASSLTAGTGGLNQPQHF
16 | TRBJ2-1 | TRBV4-3 | CASSRDWGGGADEQFF
14 | TRBJ2-3 | TRBV7-3 | CASSLAGFTDTQYF
13 | TRBJ2-2 | TRBV20-1 | CSASQRYTGELFF
13 | TRBJ1-2 | TRBV25-1 | CASSLGPRVGYTF
15 | TRBJ2-1 | TRBV5-4 | CASSLGQGGSNEQFF
16 | TRBJ2-3 | TRBV5-4 | CASSLVAGGLGDTQYF
14 | TRBJ2-1 | TRBV7-2 | CASKKGLAANPQFF
16 | TRBJ2-1 | TRBV11-2 | CASSSLRDSSYNEQFF
12 | TRBJ1-1 | TRBV5-4 | CASSWGGSEAFF
19 | TRBJ2-3 | TRBV2 | CATSPFAATIKGVTDTQYF